The 4 T cell receptor beta chains below all came from one sample that was sequenced in a study of T-cell reconstitution after alpha-beta-depleted transplantation in children. Preparing the TCRbeta library involved the use of unique molecular identifiers. MiXCR was run by TCRdb on the PCR reads, yielding one entry per CDR3 protein. The data show more than 550,000 distinct CDR3 sequences, with about 11% seen just once and 3.5% to 5% held by the top ten. Sequenced material: PBMCs from the stem cell graft donor, taken from the stem cell graft. The source is a human donor who donated a stem cell graft to a child with acute myeloid leukemia.

V usage is TRBV5-1 and J usage is TRBJ1-1; D uncertain. Germline assignment: CDR1 SGHRS and CDR2 YFSETQ. Between the trimmed V and J ends, which lost 3 bases and 0 bases, there was a span of 12 bases. The CDR3 is 15 residues long. CDR3 nucleotides: TGCGCCAGCAGCTCGGGATCGGCCCTGAACACTGAAGCTTTCTTT. Protein product: CASSSGSALNTEAFF.

This sequence joins TRBV10-3 and TRBJ2-7; either TRBD1 or TRBD2 may fit D (5 bases each). CDR1 ENHRY and CDR2 SYGVKD come from the germline V gene. V dropped 6 bases and J dropped 4 bases, with 16 bases sitting between them. This CDR3 contains 14 residues. The CDR3 protein is CAIRDSPGLYEQYF. The DNA of the CDR3 is TGTGCCATCAGAGACTCCCCGGGGCTTTACGAGCAGTACTTC.

This clonotype came up a few times. The chain joins TRBV28 to TRBJ2-3; D tentatively reads TRBD1 or TRBD2 (5 bases each). Germline CDR1 is MDHEN and CDR2 is SYDVKM. The V gene lost 3 bases and the J gene lost 5 bases, with 18 bases spanning the gap. CDR3 length: 16 residues. CDR3 nucleotide sequence: TGTGCCAGCAGTTTGAGTGAGGGGTTGAGGGAAGATACGCAGTATTTT. Protein: CASSLSEGLREDTQYF.

The chain joins TRBV6-1 to TRBJ2-4; D unclear. Germline V CDR1 and CDR2: MNHNS, SASEGT. Trimming took off 0 bases at V and 3 bases at J, with 0 bases between the two ends. This CDR3 spans 12 amino acids. DNA of the CDR3: TGTGCCAGCAGTGAAGCCAAAAACATTCAGTACTTC. Encoded protein: CASSEAKNIQYF.